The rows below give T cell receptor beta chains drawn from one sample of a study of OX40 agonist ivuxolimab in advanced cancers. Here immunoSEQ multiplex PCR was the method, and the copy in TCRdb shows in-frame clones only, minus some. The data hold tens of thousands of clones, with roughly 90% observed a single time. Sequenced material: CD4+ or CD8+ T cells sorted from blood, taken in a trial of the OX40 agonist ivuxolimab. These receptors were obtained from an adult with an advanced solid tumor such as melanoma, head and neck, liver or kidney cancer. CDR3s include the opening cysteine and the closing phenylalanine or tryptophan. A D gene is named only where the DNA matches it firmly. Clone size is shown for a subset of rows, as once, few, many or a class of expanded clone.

cdr3_aa: CASSQILADLYNEQFF; cdr3_nt: TGTGCCAGCAGTCAGATACTAGCGGACCTCTACAATGAGCAGTTCTTC; j_call: TRBJ2-1; d_call: TRBD2; clone_size: .; v_call: TRBV28
cdr3_aa: CASSRPLRGSPNEQFF; cdr3_nt: TGTGCCAGCAGCCGACCGTTAAGAGGATCACCAAATGAGCAGTTCTTC; j_call: TRBJ2-1; d_call: .; clone_size: .; v_call: TRBV5-5
cdr3_aa: CASSPLTSGRVGNTGELFF; cdr3_nt: TGTGCCAGCAGCCCACTGACTAGCGGGAGGGTCGGGAACACCGGGGAGCTGTTTTTT; j_call: TRBJ2-2; d_call: TRBD2; clone_size: .; v_call: TRBV7-8
cdr3_aa: CASSGYRSGGETQYF; cdr3_nt: TGCGCCAGCAGTGGCTACCGGAGCGGGGGAGAGACCCAGTACTTC; j_call: TRBJ2-5; d_call: TRBD2; clone_size: once; v_call: TRBV10-2
cdr3_aa: CATSSFREADTQYF; cdr3_nt: TGTGCCACCAGCAGCTTCAGGGAGGCAGATACGCAGTATTTT; j_call: TRBJ2-3; d_call: .; clone_size: .; v_call: TRBV15
cdr3_aa: CASTSTGTELYQPQHF; cdr3_nt: TGTGCCAGCACCAGCACCGGGACGGAACTTTATCAGCCCCAGCATTTT; j_call: TRBJ1-5; d_call: .; clone_size: .; v_call: TRBV28
cdr3_aa: CATSRGWGVETQYF; cdr3_nt: TGTGCCACCAGCAGAGGGTGGGGAGTGGAGACCCAGTACTTC; j_call: TRBJ2-5; d_call: .; clone_size: .; v_call: TRBV15
cdr3_aa: CANTAPGSGYTF; cdr3_nt: TGTGCCAACACAGCACCAGGATCTGGCTACACCTTC; j_call: TRBJ1-2; d_call: .; clone_size: .; v_call: TRBV2
cdr3_aa: CASSYSSPGSNQPQHF; cdr3_nt: TGTGCCAGCAGTTACTCCAGTCCCGGTAGCAATCAGCCCCAGCATTTT; j_call: TRBJ1-5; d_call: .; clone_size: few; v_call: TRBV6-5
cdr3_aa: CAISGRLAGSHHEQFF; cdr3_nt: TGTGCCATCAGTGGCAGACTAGCGGGATCGCACCATGAGCAGTTCTTC; j_call: TRBJ2-1; d_call: TRBD2; clone_size: .; v_call: TRBV10-3
cdr3_aa: CASSPKGLAANNEQFF; cdr3_nt: TGTGCCAGTAGCCCGAAGGGACTAGCGGCCAACAATGAGCAGTTCTTC; j_call: TRBJ2-1; d_call: TRBD2; clone_size: .; v_call: TRBV19
cdr3_aa: CASSEGDATNEKLFF; cdr3_nt: TGTGCCAGCAGCGAGGGGGACGCAACTAATGAAAAACTGTTTTTT; j_call: TRBJ1-4; d_call: .; clone_size: .; v_call: TRBV9
cdr3_aa: CASSIALGLADLQETQYF; cdr3_nt: TGTGCCAGTAGTATAGCCCTCGGACTAGCGGATCTTCAAGAGACCCAGTACTTC; j_call: TRBJ2-5; d_call: TRBD2; clone_size: .; v_call: TRBV19
cdr3_aa: CAISEPWGTEAFF; cdr3_nt: TGTGCCATCAGTGAGCCGTGGGGCACTGAAGCTTTCTTT; j_call: TRBJ1-1; d_call: .; clone_size: .; v_call: TRBV10-3
cdr3_aa: CASSHEPGRTYQETQYF; cdr3_nt: TGTGCCAGCAGCCACGAACCGGGACGGACGTACCAAGAGACCCAGTACTTC; j_call: TRBJ2-5; d_call: .; clone_size: .; v_call: TRBV7-9
cdr3_aa: CASSTQGDEAFF; cdr3_nt: TGTGCCAGCAGCACCCAGGGGGATGAAGCTTTCTTT; j_call: TRBJ1-1; d_call: TRBD1; clone_size: .; v_call: TRBV7-9
cdr3_aa: CASSLSGGGDTEAFF; cdr3_nt: TGTGCCAGCAGCTTAAGCGGTGGCGGGGACACTGAAGCTTTCTTT; j_call: TRBJ1-1; d_call: .; clone_size: .; v_call: TRBV7-3
cdr3_aa: CASSNRVSGNYEQYF; cdr3_nt: TGTGCCAGTAGTAACAGGGTTAGCGGGAACTACGAGCAGTACTTC; j_call: TRBJ2-7; d_call: TRBD2; clone_size: .; v_call: TRBV19
cdr3_aa: CASSLSLAGPQETQYF; cdr3_nt: TGTGCCAGCAGTTTATCACTAGCGGGGCCCCAAGAGACCCAGTACTTC; j_call: TRBJ2-5; d_call: TRBD2; clone_size: once; v_call: TRBV27